This T cell receptor (beta chain) derives from a study of blood T cell repertoires in COVID-19. Germline CDR1 is MDHEN and CDR2 is SYDVKM. The CDR3 consists of 15 residues. J gave up 2 bases and V 5 bases, and 4 bases lay outside the gene matches. TCRdb's copy holds only in-frame clones and misses some; the assay was immunoSEQ multiplex PCR. The sample consists of 140,000 or so clones, about 80% of them appearing once. Participants, about 18 to 95 years old, spanned 25 or so US areas. Recovered status applied to Cohort 3 donors who had two consecutive negative PCRs. It also applied to those with clearance or with symptom resolution.

The clonotype originates from a man over 45 who had recovered from COVID-19. The rearrangement uses TRBV28 and TRBJ2-7; 12 nucleotides align to TRBD2. Source material: PBMCs or T cells enriched from blood (not recorded which). In DNA, the CDR3 is TGTGCCAGCAGTACGACTAGCGGGGGACCCTACGAGCAGTACTTC. Encoded protein: CASSTTSGGPYEQYF.